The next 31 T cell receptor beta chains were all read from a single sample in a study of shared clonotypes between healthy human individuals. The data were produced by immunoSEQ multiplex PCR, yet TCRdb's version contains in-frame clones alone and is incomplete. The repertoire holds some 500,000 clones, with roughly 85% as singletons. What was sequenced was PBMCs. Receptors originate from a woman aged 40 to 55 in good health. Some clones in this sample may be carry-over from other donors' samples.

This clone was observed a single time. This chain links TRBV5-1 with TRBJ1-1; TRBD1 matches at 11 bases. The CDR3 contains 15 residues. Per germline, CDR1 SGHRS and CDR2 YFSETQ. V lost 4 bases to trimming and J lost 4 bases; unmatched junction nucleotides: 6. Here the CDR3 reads CASSLWTGGGTEAFF. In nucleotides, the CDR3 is TGCGCCAGCAGCCTATGGACAGGGGGCGGCACTGAAGCTTTCTTT. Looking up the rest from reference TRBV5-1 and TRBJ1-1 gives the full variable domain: KAGVTQTPRYLIKTRGQQVTLSCSPISGHRSVSWYQQTPGQGLQFLFEYFSETQRNKGNFPGRFSGRQFSNSRSEMNVSTLELGDSALYLCASSLWTGGGTEAFFGQGTRLTVV.

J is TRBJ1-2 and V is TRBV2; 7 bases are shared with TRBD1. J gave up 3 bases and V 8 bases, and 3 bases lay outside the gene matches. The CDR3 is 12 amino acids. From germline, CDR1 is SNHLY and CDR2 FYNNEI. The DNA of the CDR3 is TGTGCCAGCCGGACAGGACACTATGGCTACACCTTC. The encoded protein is CASRTGHYGYTF. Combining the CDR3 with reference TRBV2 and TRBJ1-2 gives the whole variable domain EPEVTQTPSHQVTQMGQEVILRCVPISNHLYFYWYRQILGQKVEFLVSFYNNEISEKSEIFDDQFSVERPDGSNFTLKIRSTKLEDSAMYFCASRTGHYGYTFGSGTRLTVV.

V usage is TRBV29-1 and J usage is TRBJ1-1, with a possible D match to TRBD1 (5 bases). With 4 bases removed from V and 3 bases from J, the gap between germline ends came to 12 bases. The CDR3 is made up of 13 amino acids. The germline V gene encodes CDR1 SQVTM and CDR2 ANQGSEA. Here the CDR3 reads CSVAAGRDTEAFF. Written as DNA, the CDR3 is TGCAGCGTTGCGGCAGGGAGGGACACTGAAGCTTTCTTT. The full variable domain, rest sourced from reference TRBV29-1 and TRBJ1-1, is SAVISQKPSRDICQRGTSLTIQCQVDSQVTMMFWYRQQPGQSLTLIATANQGSEATYESGFVIDKFPISRPNLTFSTLTVSNMSPEDSSIYLCSVAAGRDTEAFFGQGTRLTVV.

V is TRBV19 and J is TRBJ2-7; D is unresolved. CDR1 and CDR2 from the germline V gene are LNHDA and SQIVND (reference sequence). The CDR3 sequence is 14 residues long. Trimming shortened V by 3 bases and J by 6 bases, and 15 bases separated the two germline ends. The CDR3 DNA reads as TGTGCCAGTAGTATTCGAGGCGCTCGACGCGAGCAGTACTTC. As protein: CASSIRGARREQYF.

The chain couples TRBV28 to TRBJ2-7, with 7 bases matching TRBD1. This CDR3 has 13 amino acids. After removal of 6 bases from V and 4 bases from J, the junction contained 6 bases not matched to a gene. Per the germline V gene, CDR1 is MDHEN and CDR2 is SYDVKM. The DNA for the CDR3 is TGTGCCAGCAGAGGGGGCCCAGGTTACGAGCAGTACTTC. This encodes CASRGGPGYEQYF.

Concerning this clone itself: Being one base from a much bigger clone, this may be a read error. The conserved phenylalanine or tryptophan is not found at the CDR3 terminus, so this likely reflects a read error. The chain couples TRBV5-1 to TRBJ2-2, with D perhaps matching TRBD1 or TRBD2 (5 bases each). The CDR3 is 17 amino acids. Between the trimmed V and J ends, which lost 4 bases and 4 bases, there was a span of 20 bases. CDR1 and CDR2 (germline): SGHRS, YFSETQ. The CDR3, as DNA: TGCGCCAGCAGCCCAGGGAGCGGAACCTCGTCCACCGGGGAGCTGTTTCTT. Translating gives CASSPGSGTSSTGELFL.

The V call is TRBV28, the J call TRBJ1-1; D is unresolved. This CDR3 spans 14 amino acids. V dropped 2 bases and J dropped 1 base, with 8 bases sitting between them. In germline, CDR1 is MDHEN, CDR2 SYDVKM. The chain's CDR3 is CASSLRVPNTEAFF. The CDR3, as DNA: TGTGCCAGCAGTTTACGGGTCCCGAACACTGAAGCTTTCTTT.

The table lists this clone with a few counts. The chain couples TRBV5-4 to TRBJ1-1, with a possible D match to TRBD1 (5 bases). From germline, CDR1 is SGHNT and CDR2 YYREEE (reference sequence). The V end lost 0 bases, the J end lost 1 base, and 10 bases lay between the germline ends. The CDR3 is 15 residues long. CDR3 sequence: CASSLADRRNTEAFF. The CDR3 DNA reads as TGTGCCAGCAGCTTGGCCGACAGAAGGAACACTGAAGCTTTCTTT.

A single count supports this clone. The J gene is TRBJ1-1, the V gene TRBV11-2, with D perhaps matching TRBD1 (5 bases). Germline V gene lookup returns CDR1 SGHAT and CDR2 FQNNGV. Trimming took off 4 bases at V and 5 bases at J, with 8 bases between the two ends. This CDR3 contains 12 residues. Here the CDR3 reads CASSYGHTEAFF. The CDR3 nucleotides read TGTGCCAGCAGCTACGGACATACTGAAGCTTTCTTT.

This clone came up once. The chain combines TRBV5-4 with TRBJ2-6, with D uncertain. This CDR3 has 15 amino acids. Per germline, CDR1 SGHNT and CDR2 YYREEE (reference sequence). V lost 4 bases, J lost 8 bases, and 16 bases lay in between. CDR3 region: CASSQDRLQSNVLTF. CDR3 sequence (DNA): TGTGCCAGCAGCCAAGACCGACTCCAATCCAACGTCCTGACTTTC. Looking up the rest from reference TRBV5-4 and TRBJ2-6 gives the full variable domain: ETGVTQSPTHLIKTRGQQVTLRCSSQSGHNTVSWYQQALGQGPQFIFQYYREEENGRGNFPPRFSGLQFPNYSSELNVNALELDDSALYLCASSQDRLQSNVLTFGAGSRLTVL.

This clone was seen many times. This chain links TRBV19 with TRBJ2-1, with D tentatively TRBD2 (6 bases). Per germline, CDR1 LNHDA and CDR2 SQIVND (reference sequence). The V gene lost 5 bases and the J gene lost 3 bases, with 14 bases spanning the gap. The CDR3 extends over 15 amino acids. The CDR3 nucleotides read TGTGCCAGTAGTGTCGCTAGCGAAGTCTACAATGAGCAGTTCTTC. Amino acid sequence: CASSVASEVYNEQFF.

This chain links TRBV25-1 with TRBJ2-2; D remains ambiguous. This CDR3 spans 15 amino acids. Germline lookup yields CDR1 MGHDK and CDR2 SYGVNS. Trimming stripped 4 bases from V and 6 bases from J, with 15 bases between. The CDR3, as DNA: TGTGCCAGCAGTGTGTATGCAGGTCTACCCGGGGAGCTGTTTTTT. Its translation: CASSVYAGLPGELFF.

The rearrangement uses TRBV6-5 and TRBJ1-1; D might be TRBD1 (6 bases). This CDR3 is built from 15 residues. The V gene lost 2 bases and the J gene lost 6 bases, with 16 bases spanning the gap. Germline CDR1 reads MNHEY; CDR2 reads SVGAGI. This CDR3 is CASSYAGGAGSEAFF. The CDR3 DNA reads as TGTGCCAGCAGTTACGCTGGGGGGGCCGGATCTGAAGCTTTCTTT.

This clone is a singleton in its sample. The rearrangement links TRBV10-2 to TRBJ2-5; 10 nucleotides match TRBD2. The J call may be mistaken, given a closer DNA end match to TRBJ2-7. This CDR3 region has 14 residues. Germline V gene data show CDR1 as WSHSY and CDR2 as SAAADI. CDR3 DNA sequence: TGCGCCAGCAGTGTTCGAGCGGGAGGGTACGAGCAGTACTTC. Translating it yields CASSVRAGGYEQYF.

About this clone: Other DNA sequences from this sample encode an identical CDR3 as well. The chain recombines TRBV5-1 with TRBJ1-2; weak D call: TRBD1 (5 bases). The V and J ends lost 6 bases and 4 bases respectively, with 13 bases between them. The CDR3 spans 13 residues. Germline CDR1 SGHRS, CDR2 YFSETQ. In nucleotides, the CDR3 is TGCGCCAGCAAAGGGGCAGATACCTATGGCTACACCTTC. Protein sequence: CASKGADTYGYTF.

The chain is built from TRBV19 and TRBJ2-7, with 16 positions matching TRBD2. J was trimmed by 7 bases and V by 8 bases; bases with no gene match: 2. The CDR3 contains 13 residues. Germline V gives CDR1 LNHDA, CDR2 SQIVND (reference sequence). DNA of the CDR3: TGTGCCAGTGGGACTAGCGGGAGGGGAGAGCAGTACTTC. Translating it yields CASGTSGRGEQYF. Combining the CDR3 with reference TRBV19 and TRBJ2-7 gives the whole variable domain DGGITQSPKYLFRKEGQNVTLSCEQNLNHDAMYWYRQDPGQGLRLIYYSQIVNDFQKGDIAEGYSVSREKKESFPLTVTSAQKNPTAFYLCASGTSGRGEQYFGPGTRLTVT.

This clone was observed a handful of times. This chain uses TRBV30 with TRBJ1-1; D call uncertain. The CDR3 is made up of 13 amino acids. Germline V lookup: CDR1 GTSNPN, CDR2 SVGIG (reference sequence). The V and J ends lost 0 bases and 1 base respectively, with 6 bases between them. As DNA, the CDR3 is TGTGCCTGGAGTGTATCAGCGAACACTGAAGCTTTCTTT. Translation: CAWSVSANTEAFF.

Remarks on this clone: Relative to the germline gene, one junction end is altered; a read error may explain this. The CDR3 sequence is CASSLEAGAPEQYF. DNA for the CDR3: TGTGCCAGCAGTTTAGAAGCGGGAGCTCCGGAGCAGTACTTC. The V gene is TRBV7-6, the J gene TRBJ2-7; TRBD2 matches at 8 bases. Germline-derived CDR1 and CDR2 are SGHVS and FNYEAQ. The CDR3 covers 14 residues.

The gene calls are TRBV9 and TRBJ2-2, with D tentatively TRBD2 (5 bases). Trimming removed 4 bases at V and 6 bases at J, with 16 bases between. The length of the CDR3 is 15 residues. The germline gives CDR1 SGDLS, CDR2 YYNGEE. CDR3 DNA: TGTGCCAGCAGCATTCGACCACTAGAACCCGGGGAGCTGTTTTTT. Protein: CASSIRPLEPGELFF.

The CDR3 loop reads CAISEQTGNNQPQHF. CDR3 DNA sequence: TGTGCCATCAGTGAACAAACAGGTAACAATCAGCCCCAGCATTTT. The chain is built from TRBV10-3 and TRBJ1-5; maybe TRBD1 (5 bases). Germline CDR1 is ENHRY and CDR2 is SYGVKD. V lost 3 bases, J lost 3 bases, and 12 bases lay in between. The length of the CDR3 is 15 residues.

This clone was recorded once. As DNA, the CDR3 is TGTGCCAGCAGCACCATTTGTCGGGGCCAAAACATTCAGTACTTC. Translating it yields CASSTICRGQNIQYF. V usage is TRBV12-1 and J usage is TRBJ2-4. TRBV12-1 constitutes a pseudogene. The CDR3 extends over 15 amino acids.

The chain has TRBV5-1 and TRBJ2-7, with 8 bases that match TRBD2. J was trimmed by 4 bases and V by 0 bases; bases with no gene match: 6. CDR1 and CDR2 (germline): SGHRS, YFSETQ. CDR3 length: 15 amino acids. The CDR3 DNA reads TGCGCCAGCAGCTTGGCCAGCGGGAGTGGGTACGAGCAGTACTTC. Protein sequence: CASSLASGSGYEQYF.

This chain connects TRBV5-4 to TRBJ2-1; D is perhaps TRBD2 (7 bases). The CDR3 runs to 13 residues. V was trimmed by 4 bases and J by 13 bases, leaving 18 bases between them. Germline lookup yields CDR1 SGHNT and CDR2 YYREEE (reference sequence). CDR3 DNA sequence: TGTGCCAGCAGCCCCCAAGGGCGGGGGCATCAGTTCTTC. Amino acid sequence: CASSPQGRGHQFF. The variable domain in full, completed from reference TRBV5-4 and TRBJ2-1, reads ETGVTQSPTHLIKTRGQQVTLRCSSQSGHNTVSWYQQALGQGPQFIFQYYREEENGRGNFPPRFSGLQFPNYSSELNVNALELDDSALYLCASSPQGRGHQFFGPGTRLTVL.

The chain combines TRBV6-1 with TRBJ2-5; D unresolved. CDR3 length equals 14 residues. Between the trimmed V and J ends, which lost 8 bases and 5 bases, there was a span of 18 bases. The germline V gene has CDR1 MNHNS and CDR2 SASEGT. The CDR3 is CASWEFRVTETQYF. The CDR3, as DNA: TGTGCCAGCTGGGAATTCCGGGTTACGGAGACCCAGTACTTC.

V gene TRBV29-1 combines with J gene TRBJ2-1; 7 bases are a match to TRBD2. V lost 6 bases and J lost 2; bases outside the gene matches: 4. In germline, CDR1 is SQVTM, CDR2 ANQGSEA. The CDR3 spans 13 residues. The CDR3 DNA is TGCAGCGTCCGGACTAGTCCCTACAATGAGCAGTTCTTC. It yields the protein CSVRTSPYNEQFF.

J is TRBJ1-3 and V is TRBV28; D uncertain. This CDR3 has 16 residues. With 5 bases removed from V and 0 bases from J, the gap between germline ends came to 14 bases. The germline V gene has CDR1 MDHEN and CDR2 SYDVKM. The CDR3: CASSTRLHSSGNTIYF. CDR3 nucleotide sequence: TGTGCCAGCAGTACCCGACTTCACAGCTCTGGAAACACCATATATTTT.

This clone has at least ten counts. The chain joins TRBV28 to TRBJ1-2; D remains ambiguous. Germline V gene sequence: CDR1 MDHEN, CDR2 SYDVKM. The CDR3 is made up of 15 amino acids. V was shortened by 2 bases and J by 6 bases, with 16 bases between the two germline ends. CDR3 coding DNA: TGTGCCAGCAGTTTAAATGCGGCCAGTGCAAATGGCTACACCTTC. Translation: CASSLNAASANGYTF.

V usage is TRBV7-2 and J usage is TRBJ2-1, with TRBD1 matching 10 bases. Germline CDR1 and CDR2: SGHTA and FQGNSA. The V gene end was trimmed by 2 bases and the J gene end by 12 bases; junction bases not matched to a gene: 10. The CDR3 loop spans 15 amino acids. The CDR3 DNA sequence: TGTGCCAGCAGCTTAACGCCGGGACAGGGGAGGGGGCAGTTCTTC. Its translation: CASSLTPGQGRGQFF.

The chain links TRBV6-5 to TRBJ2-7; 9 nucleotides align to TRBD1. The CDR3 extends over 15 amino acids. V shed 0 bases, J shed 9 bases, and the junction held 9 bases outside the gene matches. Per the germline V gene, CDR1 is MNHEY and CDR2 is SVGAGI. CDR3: CASSYSEDRGTVQYF. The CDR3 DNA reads TGTGCCAGCAGTTACTCTGAGGACAGGGGAACAGTGCAGTACTTC.

For the CDR3, the DNA is TGTGCCAGCGGGACTAGCGGGAGAGCAGACAATGAGCAGTTCTTC. Amino acid sequence: CASGTSGRADNEQFF. The chain combines TRBV6-1 with TRBJ2-1; TRBD2 matches 14 bases. J was trimmed by 5 bases and V by 8 bases; bases with no gene match: 5. Germline loops: CDR1 MNHNS, CDR2 SASEGT. The CDR3 spans 15 residues.

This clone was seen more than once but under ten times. In DNA, the CDR3 is TGTGCCAGCAGCAGGGGACCGTCATCAGATACGCAGTATTTT. It specifies CASSRGPSSDTQYF. The V and J genes are TRBV5-5 and TRBJ2-3, with D possibly being TRBD1 or TRBD2 (5 bases each). CDR3 length: 14 amino acids. In germline, CDR1 is SGHKS, CDR2 YYEKEE (reference sequence). V shed 4 bases and J shed 4 bases, with 13 bases lying between them.